This TCR beta chain is drawn from a study of sequential checkpoint blockade in melanoma. Whole-study context: First-line arms were nivolumab then ipilimumab, or the reverse, randomized 1:1. Both treatment sequences were followed by maintenance nivolumab.

This clone has just a few counts. Germline lookup yields CDR1 LNHDA and CDR2 SQIVND (reference sequence). This CDR3 contains 15 residues. The junction had 3 bases not matched to a gene; V was cut back by 4 bases and J by 3 bases. Treatment denoted: randomized to nivolumab then ipilimumab (arm A) or the reverse (arm B). DNA-damaging chemotherapy had not been given to any patient beforehand. Sorted cells were live CD3+CD8+, lacking CD19 and CD56, from PBMCs. Only in-frame clones appear in the TCRdb table, and some are missing; sequencing was by immunoSEQ multiplex PCR. Among about 15,000 clones listed, approximately 70% were seen once.

Sequences were derived from CD8+ T cells sorted from blood (inferred from file names), sampled from a patient given nivolumab and ipilimumab in sequence. This chain joins TRBV19 and TRBJ1-6; 7 bases match TRBD1. This receptor was taken from a human donor with melanoma. CDR3 in DNA: TGTGCCAGTAGTAGGGACAGCCTCTATAATTCACCCCTCCACTTT. It codes for CASSRDSLYNSPLHF.